This TCR beta chain derives from a study of CD8 T cells in ankylosing spondylitis. A single record per CDR3 protein comes from TCRdb applying MiXCR to the 5' RACE reads. The profile shows around 300,000 distinct CDR3 sequences, roughly 14% of them singletons. Input material: blood, either unsorted or a sorted T cell fraction (not recorded which). The source is a male donor with ankylosing spondylitis or in good health (not recorded which).

CDR3 in DNA: TGTGCCACCAGCAGCTCCCCGGGGGGCACAGATACGCAGTATTTT. Translation gives CATSSSPGGTDTQYF. The rearrangement joins TRBV15 to TRBJ2-3; TRBD2 is a possible D gene (6 bases). Trimming took 3 bases from V and 1 from J, leaving 11 bases between them. Germline V gives CDR1 LNHNV, CDR2 YYDKDF (reference sequence). CDR3 size: 15 residues. Full variable domain (rest looked up from reference TRBV15 and TRBJ2-3): DAMVIQNPRYQVTQFGKPVTLSCSQTLNHNVMYWYQQKSSQAPKLLFHYYDKDFNNEADTPDNFQSRRPNTSFCFLDIRSPGLGDTAMYLCATSSSPGGTDTQYFGPGTRLTVL.